These 24 T cell receptor beta chains share one sample of origin, sequenced in a study of molecular identifiers for immune sequencing clone quantification. TCRdb re-derived calls from the PCR reads in MiXCR, one entry per CDR3 protein. The table has about half a million distinct CDR3 sequences, less than 30% seen once. Material: naive CD8+ T cells from blood, with Jurkat cell RNA spiked in. Specified subset: FACS-sorted CD8+CD4-CCR7+CD45RA+ naive T cells. These receptors were taken from a human donor in good health. Some libraries in this study had Jurkat cell RNA spiked in.

A note on this clonotype: A read error may account for a junction end that differs from germline. The CDR3 here is CASRRGISETDPQYF. In nucleotides, the CDR3 is TGTGCCAGTAGACGGGGGATTAGCGAAACAGATCCGCAGTATTTT. The genes are TRBV19 and TRBJ2-3; possibly TRBD2 for D (6 bases). CDR1 and CDR2 (germline): LNHDA, SQIVND (reference sequence). The CDR3 sequence is 15 residues long.

The chain employs TRBV6-6 and TRBJ2-7; 10 nucleotides agree with TRBD1. Per germline, CDR1 MNHNY and CDR2 SVGAGI (reference sequence). This CDR3 is built from 15 residues. The junction had 11 bases not matched to a gene; V was cut back by 6 bases and J by 6 bases. The DNA of the CDR3 is TGTGCCAGCAGCCCCCGGGACAGGGGTGATGGCGAGCAGTACTTC. It yields the protein CASSPRDRGDGEQYF.

This clonotype was counted at least ten times. The V and J genes are TRBV23-1 and TRBJ2-5, with D possibly called TRBD1 or TRBD2 (6 bases each). TRBV23-1 is filed as an ORF, its function uncertain. V lost 3 bases to trimming and J lost 2 bases, with 10 bases between them. The CDR3 length is 14 residues. This CDR3 reads CASSQGGKQETQYF. Written as DNA, the CDR3 is TGCGCCAGCAGTCAGGGGGGCAAACAAGAGACCCAGTACTTC.

The chain has TRBV4-1 and TRBJ2-7; D is unclear. This CDR3 is 15 amino acids long. Germline V gene lookup returns CDR1 MGHRA and CDR2 YSYEKL. Trimming cost V 0 bases and J 6 bases, with 15 bases left between them. This CDR3 reads CASSQDSTGVGEQYF. In DNA, the CDR3 is TGCGCCAGCAGCCAAGATTCGACGGGTGTCGGCGAGCAGTACTTC.

This clonotype has only a few counts. This chain joins TRBV6-5 and TRBJ2-7; tentative D call: TRBD2 (6 bases). In germline, CDR1 is MNHEY, CDR2 SVGAGI. The CDR3 runs 14 residues. The V end lost 2 bases, the J end lost 4 bases, and 12 bases lay between the germline ends. CDR3 loop: CASSYRGGVYEQYF. DNA of the CDR3: TGTGCCAGCAGTTACCGGGGAGGTGTGTACGAGCAGTACTTC.

The rearrangement joins TRBV11-2 to TRBJ2-3; D not certain. V was pared by 7 bases and J by 0 bases, with 5 bases between. Germline CDR1 is SGHAT and CDR2 is FQNNGV. The CDR3 sequence is 12 residues long. For the CDR3, the DNA is TGTGCCAGCACCGCTAGCACAGATACGCAGTATTTT. Its translation is CASTASTDTQYF. The full variable domain, in which reference TRBV11-2 and TRBJ2-3 provide the parts outside the CDR3, is EAGVAQSPRYKIIEKRQSVAFWCNPISGHATLYWYQQILGQGPKLLIQFQNNGVVDDSQLPKDRFSAERLKGVDSTLKIQPAKLEDSAVYLCASTASTDTQYFGPGTRLTVL.

This clonotype was seen a handful of times. The V call is TRBV7-6, the J call TRBJ2-7, with a possible D match to TRBD1 (6 bases). The germline V gene encodes CDR1 SGHVS and CDR2 FNYEAQ. The CDR3 covers 12 residues. V was shortened by 2 bases and J by 9 bases, with 11 bases between the two germline ends. CDR3 protein: CASSLPPGAQYF. CDR3 DNA sequence: TGTGCCAGCAGCTTACCGCCAGGGGCGCAGTACTTC.

The genes are TRBV5-1 and TRBJ2-3; D not certain. Germline V gives CDR1 SGHRS, CDR2 YFSETQ. V lost 5 bases and J lost 0, with 10 bases in between. The CDR3 extends over 14 amino acids. Here the CDR3 DNA reads TGCGCCAGCAGTACTGAACCTAGCACAGATACGCAGTATTTT. Translating it yields CASSTEPSTDTQYF.

This clonotype was seen repeatedly, ten times or more. This chain uses TRBV3-1 with TRBJ1-5; no definite D call. In germline, CDR1 is LGHDT, CDR2 YNNKEL (reference sequence). The germline V and J ends were trimmed by 8 bases and 4 bases, with 15 bases remaining between them. This CDR3 is built from 14 residues. CDR3 in amino acids: CASPSRARNQPQHF. The CDR3 nucleotides are TGTGCCAGCCCCTCCCGGGCGAGAAATCAGCCCCAGCATTTT.

J is TRBJ2-5 and V is TRBV4-2, with D unresolved. The V end was cut by 0 bases, the J end by 4 bases, with 12 bases between. This CDR3 is built from 15 residues. The V gene's germline CDR1 is LGHNA and CDR2 YNFKEQ. The CDR3 nucleotides read TGTGCCAGCAGCCAAGAGCTGTGGGGTGTAGAGACCCAGTACTTC. It codes for CASSQELWGVETQYF.

On this clonotype: An end of the junction differs from the germline gene, which may be a read error. V is TRBV9 and J is TRBJ2-3, with D hard to call. Germline values: CDR1 SGDLS, CDR2 YYNGEE. The CDR3 spans 14 residues. The CDR3 is CASGSSANTDTQCF. Written as DNA, the CDR3 is TGTGCCAGCGGGTCTTCGGCGAACACAGATACGCAGTGTTTT.

The chain couples TRBV6-6 to TRBJ2-7, with D tentatively TRBD1 (5 bases). The CDR3 is 13 amino acids. Germline-derived CDR1 and CDR2 are MNHNY and SVGAGI (reference sequence). V gave up 0 bases and J gave up 2 bases, with 5 bases separating them. The CDR3 is CASSYSDTYEQYF. The CDR3 DNA sequence: TGTGCCAGCAGTTACTCGGACACCTACGAGCAGTACTTC.

This clonotype has ten or more counts. V and J are TRBV20-1 and TRBJ2-7; D may be TRBD2 (5 bases). V was cut by 3 bases and J by 5 bases, with 8 bases left in between. Germline CDR1 and CDR2: DFQATT and SNEGSKA (reference sequence). There are 11 residues in the CDR3. The CDR3 DNA reads TGCAGTGCTAGTTACGGGGACGAGCAGTACTTC. Translation gives CSASYGDEQYF.

This clonotype was seen at least ten times. In DNA, the CDR3 is TGTGCCAGCAGCGAAACCGACATTAGCAATCAGCCCCAGCATTTT. Translating gives CASSETDISNQPQHF. The V gene is TRBV2, the J gene TRBJ1-5; D call uncertain. The germline V gene has CDR1 SNHLY and CDR2 FYNNEI. The CDR3 is 15 residues long. V dropped 6 bases and J dropped 0 bases, with 12 bases sitting between them.

About this clonotype: This is likely a read error, given that the CDR3 carries no conserved phenylalanine or tryptophan at its end. The CDR3 protein is CASSMFQGGADTQYL. DNA for the CDR3: TGTGCCAGTAGTATGTTCCAGGGGGGCGCAGATACGCAGTATCTT. The rearrangement uses TRBV19 and TRBJ2-3; perhaps TRBD1 as D (7 bases). V dropped 3 bases and J dropped 4 bases, with 14 bases sitting between them. This CDR3 region has 15 residues. CDR1 is LNHDA, CDR2 SQIVND, per germline (reference sequence).

The V and J genes are TRBV7-9 and TRBJ2-7, with D maybe TRBD1 (5 bases). V gave up 1 base and J gave up 9 bases, with 22 bases separating them. The CDR3 has 16 residues. Germline lookup yields CDR1 SEHNR and CDR2 FQNEAQ (reference sequence). The CDR3 is CASSLGGPSKDHAQYF. CDR3 bases: TGTGCCAGCAGCTTAGGGGGCCCCTCCAAGGACCACGCGCAGTACTTC.

This clonotype was observed many times. This chain links TRBV12-3 or TRBV12-4 with TRBJ2-3; tentatively, D is TRBD1 (5 bases). V was pared by 2 bases and J by 2 bases, with 11 bases between. The CDR3 has 15 residues. The CDR3 sequence: CASSLQGTLTDTQYF. CDR3 sequence (DNA): TGTGCCAGCAGTTTACAGGGCACACTCACAGATACGCAGTATTTT.

The V gene is TRBV3-1, the J gene TRBJ1-4; no definite D call. Germline loops: CDR1 LGHDT, CDR2 YNNKEL (reference sequence). V lost 1 base and J lost 0, with 12 bases in between. This CDR3 is 17 amino acids long. The CDR3, as DNA: TGTGCCAGCAGCCAAGTAATCCCGGTCGCAACTAATGAAAAACTGTTTTTT. It is translated as CASSQVIPVATNEKLFF. Full variable domain (remainder filled in from reference TRBV3-1 and TRBJ1-4): DTAVSQTPKYLVTQMGNDKSIKCEQNLGHDTMYWYKQDSKKFLKIMFSYNNKELIINETVPNRFSPKSPDKAHLNLHINSLELGDSAVYFCASSQVIPVATNEKLFFGSGTQLSVL.

This clonotype was counted between two and nine times. V gene TRBV20-1 combines with J gene TRBJ1-3, with a weak D call TRBD1 (5 bases). Germline V gene lookup returns CDR1 DFQATT and CDR2 SNEGSKA (reference sequence). V was cut by 0 bases and J by 0 bases, with 9 bases left in between. The CDR3 has 15 amino acids. DNA for the CDR3: TGCAGTGCTAGAGAACAGGTCAACTCTGGAAACACCATATATTTT. This translates into CSAREQVNSGNTIYF.

The table lists this clonotype with a count of one. This may stem from a read error, because a much larger clone lies one nucleotide away. A read error is likely, as this CDR3 ends without the conserved phenylalanine or tryptophan. The chain is built from TRBV6-1 and TRBJ1-1; D unresolved. The CDR3 is 14 residues long. The V end lost 1 base, the J end lost 4 bases, and 10 bases lay between the germline ends. Germline V gene lookup returns CDR1 MNHNS and CDR2 SASEGT. This chain's CDR3 is CASSEGVIVTEAFL. CDR3 coding DNA: TGTGCCAGCAGTGAAGGAGTCATAGTCACTGAAGCTTTCCTT.

Concerning this clonotype itself: One end of the junction fails to match germline, which may point to a read error. The chain employs TRBV27 and TRBJ2-7, with D perhaps matching TRBD2 (5 bases). Germline loops: CDR1 MNHEY, CDR2 SMNVEV (reference sequence). The CDR3 totals 15 residues. The CDR3, as DNA: TGTGTCAGCAGTTTATCGAACGGATTGAGGGACGAGCAGTACTTC. It translates to CVSSLSNGLRDEQYF.

Only a few counts were recorded for this clonotype. No conserved phenylalanine or tryptophan ends this CDR3, so it is likely a read error. V is TRBV7-9 and J is TRBJ2-5, with 10 bases matching TRBD2. Germline CDR1 is SEHNR and CDR2 is FQNEAQ (reference sequence). This CDR3 is 16 amino acids long. Trimming at V came to 3 bases and at J to 5 bases, leaving 9 bases not matched to a gene. The CDR3 region has the DNA TGTGCCAGCAGCTTCTTGAGCGGGGGGGCCTTGGAGACCCAGTACCTC. Translating gives CASSFLSGGALETQYL.

A few counts support this clonotype. V gene TRBV7-9 combines with J gene TRBJ2-1, with D unresolved. Trimming left V 0 bases short and J 6 bases short, with 15 bases between. Germline CDR1 is SEHNR and CDR2 is FQNEAQ (reference sequence). The CDR3 runs to 16 residues. This chain's CDR3 is CASSLASASLANEQFF. The CDR3 nucleotides are TGTGCCAGCAGCTTAGCGTCCGCATCCTTGGCCAATGAGCAGTTCTTC.

The chain carries TRBV12-3 or TRBV12-4 and TRBJ2-1; D is possibly TRBD1 (5 bases). The CDR3 covers 15 residues. The ends were cut back, 3 bases at V and 3 bases at J, with 12 bases in the middle. In DNA form, the CDR3 reads TGTGCCAGCAGTTTCCCCATGCAGGGCTACAATGAGCAGTTCTTC. Translation gives CASSFPMQGYNEQFF.